One and the same sample provided the 13 T cell receptor beta chains below, sequenced in a study of PD-1 blockade in mismatch repair-deficient tumors. The repertoire was sequenced with immunoSEQ multiplex PCR; TCRdb's copy has only in-frame clones and lacks some. This sample yields roughly 15,000 clones, of which more than 85% are seen a single time; 4.6% belongs to the top ten. Time point denoted: roughly ten-day in vitro stimulation with candidate neoantigen peptide 6. Antigens for these TCRs are unknown. The specimen comprised cells cultured in vitro, sampled from a patient treated with pembrolizumab. These receptors were taken from an adult with mismatch repair-deficient cancer.

The chain links TRBV5-1 to TRBJ2-5, with a tentative D call TRBD1 (6 bases). Germline V lookup: CDR1 SGHRS, CDR2 YFSETQ. The CDR3 is 15 amino acids. V dropped 0 bases and J dropped 3 bases, with 12 bases sitting between them. The CDR3 reads CASSLVKGDEETQYF. The CDR3 coding sequence is TGCGCCAGCAGCTTGGTTAAGGGGGATGAAGAGACCCAGTACTTC.

CDR3 DNA sequence: TGTGCCAGTAGGAGGGGACTAGCGGAGGGAAATGAGCAGTTCTTC. Amino acid sequence: CASRRGLAEGNEQFF. The rearrangement uses TRBV19 and TRBJ2-1; 11 positions agree with TRBD2. The V gene end was trimmed by 6 bases and the J gene end by 7 bases; junction bases not matched to a gene: 8. The CDR3 contains 15 residues. CDR1 and CDR2 from the germline V gene are LNHDA and SQIVND (reference sequence).

CDR3 bases: TGTGCCAGCTCACCAACAGGTTCGGAAAAACTGTTTTTT. Its protein product is CASSPTGSEKLFF. The V and J genes are TRBV18 and TRBJ1-4, with a weak D call TRBD1 (5 bases). The V and J ends lost 2 bases and 8 bases respectively, with 9 bases between them. The CDR3 has 13 residues. Looked up from germline, CDR1 is KGHSH and CDR2 is LQKENI. Full variable domain (rest looked up from reference TRBV18 and TRBJ1-4): NAGVMQNPRHLVRRRGQEARLRCSPMKGHSHVYWYRQLPEEGLKFMVYLQKENIIDESGMPKERFSAEFPKEGPSILRIQQVVRGDSAAYFCASSPTGSEKLFFGSGTQLSVL.

This chain uses TRBV19 with TRBJ2-7; unclear D gene. CDR1 is LNHDA and CDR2 is SQIVND in the germline V gene (reference sequence). Trimming took off 3 bases at V and 1 base at J, with 7 bases between the two ends. The CDR3 runs to 13 residues. CDR3 DNA: TGTGCCAGTAGTATGGGCACTTCCTACGAGCAGTACTTC. Its protein product is CASSMGTSYEQYF.

The chain links TRBV6-1 to TRBJ2-1; possibly TRBD1 or TRBD2 for D (6 bases each). V was clipped by 7 bases and J by 1 base, with 14 bases between them. Germline V gene lookup returns CDR1 MNHNS and CDR2 SASEGT. CDR3 size: 15 residues. For the CDR3, the DNA is TGTGCCAGCATCGGAACAGGGAGGTCCTACAATGAGCAGTTCTTC. This translates into CASIGTGRSYNEQFF.

This sequence joins TRBV2 and TRBJ2-1; 9 bases are a match to TRBD2. The V and J ends lost 3 bases and 5 bases, in that order; junction bases with no gene match: 8. CDR1 SNHLY and CDR2 FYNNEI come from the germline V gene. This CDR3 region has 16 residues. The CDR3 DNA reads as TGTGCCAGCAGTGATTTTGCGGGAGGGCCCCACAATGAGCAGTTCTTC. Translated, it gives CASSDFAGGPHNEQFF.

The chain employs TRBV5-1 and TRBJ2-5; TRBD2 agrees at 7 bases. The germline CDR1 and CDR2 sequences are SGHRS and YFSETQ. The ends lost 5 bases at V and 2 bases at J; junction bases unmatched: 3. This CDR3 is built from 13 residues. This CDR3 is CASSREGQETQYF. As DNA, the CDR3 is TGCGCCAGCAGTAGGGAGGGACAAGAGACCCAGTACTTC.

The V gene is TRBV28, the J gene TRBJ2-2; D uncertain. Germline V gene sequence: CDR1 MDHEN, CDR2 SYDVKM. The CDR3 spans 11 residues. Trimming removed 3 bases at V and 4 bases at J, with 0 bases between. For the CDR3, the DNA is TGTGCCAGCAGTTTCACCGGGGAGCTGTTTTTT. Its translation is CASSFTGELFF.

This rearrangement joins TRBV7-8 to TRBJ2-1, with D maybe TRBD1 (5 bases). The CDR3 is 15 residues long. Germline V lookup: CDR1 SGHVS, CDR2 FQNEAQ. V gave up 0 bases and J gave up 2 bases, with 8 bases separating them. CDR3 protein: CASSLATATYNEQFF. CDR3 in DNA: TGTGCCAGCAGCTTAGCGACAGCTACCTACAATGAGCAGTTCTTC.

The chain uses TRBV25-1 and TRBJ1-2; unclear D gene. Between the trimmed V and J ends, which lost 4 bases and 4 bases, there was a span of 4 bases. In germline, CDR1 is MGHDK, CDR2 SYGVNS. The CDR3 contains 11 residues. DNA for the CDR3: TGTGCCAGCAGTGGGAGCTATGGCTACACCTTC. It translates to CASSGSYGYTF.

This clone showed up just a few times. The rearrangement uses TRBV9 and TRBJ2-1; D gene ambiguous. V lost 0 bases and J lost 8, with 12 bases in between. CDR3 size: 14 residues. Germline V gene sequence: CDR1 SGDLS, CDR2 YYNGEE. CDR3 in DNA: TGTGCCAGCAGCGTAGGATTAGCTTATGATGAGCAGTTCTTC. This encodes CASSVGLAYDEQFF.

The chain is built from TRBV23-1 and TRBJ2-7; a possible D gene is TRBD1 (6 bases). TRBV23-1 is designated an ORF whose function remains uncertain. The germline V and J ends were trimmed by 6 bases and 3 bases, with 15 bases remaining between them. The CDR3 has 14 residues. The CDR3 is CASSQGQKDYEQYF. Written as DNA, the CDR3 is TGCGCCAGCAGCCAAGGACAGAAAGACTACGAGCAGTACTTC.

This clone was observed a single time. The J gene is TRBJ2-3, the V gene TRBV4-2, with TRBD2 identical over 9 bases. Germline V gene sequence: CDR1 LGHNA, CDR2 YNFKEQ. The junction had 2 bases not matched to a gene; V was cut back by 2 bases and J by 5 bases. The CDR3 extends over 14 amino acids. The CDR3 reads CASSQKREVDTQYF. The CDR3 bases are TGTGCCAGCAGCCAAAAGCGGGAGGTAGATACGCAGTATTTT.